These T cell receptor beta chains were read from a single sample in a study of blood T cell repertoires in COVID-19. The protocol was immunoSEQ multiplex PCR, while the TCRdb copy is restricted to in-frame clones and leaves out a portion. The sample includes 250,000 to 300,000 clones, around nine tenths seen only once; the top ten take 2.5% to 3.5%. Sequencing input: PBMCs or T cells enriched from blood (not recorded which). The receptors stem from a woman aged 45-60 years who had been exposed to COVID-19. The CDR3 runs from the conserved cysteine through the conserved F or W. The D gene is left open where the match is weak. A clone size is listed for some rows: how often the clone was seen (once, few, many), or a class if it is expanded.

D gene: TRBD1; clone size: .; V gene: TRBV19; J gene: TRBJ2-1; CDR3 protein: CASSPTGVSPQFF; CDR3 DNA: TGTGCCAGTAGTCCCACAGGGGTTTCACCGCAGTTCTTC
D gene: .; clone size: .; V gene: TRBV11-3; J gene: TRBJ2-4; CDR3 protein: CASSLDPAANIQYF; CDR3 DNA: TGTGCCAGCAGCTTAGACCCCGCTGCGAACATTCAGTACTTC
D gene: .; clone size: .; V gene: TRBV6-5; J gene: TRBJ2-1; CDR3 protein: CASTAGRNEQFF; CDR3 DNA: TGTGCCAGCACCGCAGGGCGAAATGAGCAGTTCTTC
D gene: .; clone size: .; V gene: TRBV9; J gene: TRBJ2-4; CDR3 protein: CASSVEGRRLAKNIQYF; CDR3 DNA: TGTGCCAGCAGCGTAGAGGGGCGGCGACTAGCCAAAAACATTCAGTACTTC
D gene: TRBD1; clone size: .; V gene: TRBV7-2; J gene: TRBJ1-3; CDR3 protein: CASSWDSGTAGNTIYF; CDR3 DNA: TGTGCCAGCAGCTGGGACTCCGGGACAGCTGGAAACACCATATATTTT
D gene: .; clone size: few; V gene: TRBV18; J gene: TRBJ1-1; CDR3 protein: CASSPPAGTEAFF; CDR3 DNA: TGTGCCAGCTCACCCCCGGCGGGCACTGAAGCTTTCTTT
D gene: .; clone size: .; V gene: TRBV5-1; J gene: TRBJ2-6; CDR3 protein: CASSLVEPGANVLTF; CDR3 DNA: TGCGCCAGCAGCTTGGTAGAACCGGGGGCCAACGTCCTGACTTTC
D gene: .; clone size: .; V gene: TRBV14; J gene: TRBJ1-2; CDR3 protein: CASSQEGNLGYTF; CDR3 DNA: TGTGCCAGCAGCCAAGAGGGCAATCTTGGCTACACCTTC
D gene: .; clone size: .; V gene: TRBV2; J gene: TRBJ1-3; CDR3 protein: CASSPSGGTGNTIYF; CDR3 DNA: TGTGCCAGCAGTCCGAGCGGGGGAACTGGAAACACCATATATTTT
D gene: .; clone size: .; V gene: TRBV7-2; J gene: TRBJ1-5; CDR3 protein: CASSPTRGNQPQHF; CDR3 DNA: TGTGCCAGCAGCCCTACGCGGGGCAATCAGCCCCAGCATTTT
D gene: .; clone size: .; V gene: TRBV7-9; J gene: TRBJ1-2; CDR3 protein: CASSLVDSPYGYTF; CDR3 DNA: TGTGCCAGCAGCTTAGTAGACAGCCCTTATGGCTACACCTTC
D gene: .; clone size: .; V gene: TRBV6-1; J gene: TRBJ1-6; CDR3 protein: CASSEAPPHEYNSPLHF; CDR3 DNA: TGTGCCAGCAGTGAAGCCCCCCCCCACGAGTATAATTCACCCCTCCACTTT
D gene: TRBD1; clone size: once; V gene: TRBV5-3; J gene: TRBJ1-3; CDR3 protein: CARSPGTGHFSGNTIYF; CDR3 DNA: TGTGCCAGAAGCCCGGGGACAGGCCATTTCTCTGGAAACACCATATATTTT